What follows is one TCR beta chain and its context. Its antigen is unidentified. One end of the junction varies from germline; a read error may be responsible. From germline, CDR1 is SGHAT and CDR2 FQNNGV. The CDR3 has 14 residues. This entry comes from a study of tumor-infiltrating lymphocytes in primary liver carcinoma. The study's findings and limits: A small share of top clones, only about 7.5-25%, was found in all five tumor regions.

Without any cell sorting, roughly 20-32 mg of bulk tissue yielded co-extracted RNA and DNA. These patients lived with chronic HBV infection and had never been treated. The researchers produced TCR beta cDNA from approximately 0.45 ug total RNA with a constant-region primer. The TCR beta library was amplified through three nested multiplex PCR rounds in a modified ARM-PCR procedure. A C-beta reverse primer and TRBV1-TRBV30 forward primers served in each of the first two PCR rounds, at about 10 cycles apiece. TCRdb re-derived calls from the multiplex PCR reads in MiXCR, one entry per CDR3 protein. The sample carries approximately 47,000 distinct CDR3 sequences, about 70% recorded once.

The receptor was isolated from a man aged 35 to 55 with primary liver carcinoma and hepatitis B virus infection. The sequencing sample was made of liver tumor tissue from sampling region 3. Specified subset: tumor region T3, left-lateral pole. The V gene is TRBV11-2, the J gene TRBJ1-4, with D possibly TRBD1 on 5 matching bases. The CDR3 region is CTSDLEVGDEKLFF. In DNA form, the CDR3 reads TGTACCAGCGACTTAGAGGTTGGGGACGAAAAACTGTTTTTT.